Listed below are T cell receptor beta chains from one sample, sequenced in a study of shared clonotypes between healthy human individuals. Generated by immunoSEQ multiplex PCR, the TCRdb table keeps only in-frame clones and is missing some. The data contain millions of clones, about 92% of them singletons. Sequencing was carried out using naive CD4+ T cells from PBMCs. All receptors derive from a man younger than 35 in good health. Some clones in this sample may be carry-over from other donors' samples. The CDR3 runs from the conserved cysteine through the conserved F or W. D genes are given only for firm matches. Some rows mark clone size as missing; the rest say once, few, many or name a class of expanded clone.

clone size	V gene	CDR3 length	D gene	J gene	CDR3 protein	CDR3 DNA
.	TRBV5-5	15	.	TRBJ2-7	CASSGGAESSYEQYF	TGTGCCAGCAGCGGGGGCGCGGAGAGCTCCTACGAGCAGTACTTC
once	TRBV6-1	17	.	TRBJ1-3	CASSETFSRVSGNTIYF	TGTGCCAGCAGTGAGACATTTAGCAGGGTCTCTGGAAACACCATATATTTT
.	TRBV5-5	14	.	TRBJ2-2	CASTLIGSTGELFF	TGTGCCAGCACCCTTATAGGATCCACCGGGGAGCTGTTTTTT
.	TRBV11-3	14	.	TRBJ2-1	CASSLPGSYNEQFF	TGTGCCAGCAGCTTACCGGGATCCTACAATGAGCAGTTCTTC
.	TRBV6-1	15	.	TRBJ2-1	CASSLQGGGYNEQFF	TGTGCCAGCAGTCTACAGGGGGGGGGCTACAATGAGCAGTTCTTC
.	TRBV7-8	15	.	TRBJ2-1	CASSSLVSSYNEQFF	TGTGCCAGCAGCTCCCTAGTTAGCTCCTACAATGAGCAGTTCTTC
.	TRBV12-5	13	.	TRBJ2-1	CASGPFDGDEQFF	TGTGCTAGTGGCCCCTTCGACGGCGATGAGCAGTTCTTC
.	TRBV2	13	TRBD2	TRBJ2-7	CASRREGLRGQYF	TGTGCCAGCAGAAGGGAGGGCCTACGAGGGCAGTACTTC
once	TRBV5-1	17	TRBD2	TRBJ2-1	CASSSTPSGRGVDEQFF	TGCGCCAGCAGCTCTACGCCTAGCGGGAGAGGGGTCGATGAGCAGTTCTTC
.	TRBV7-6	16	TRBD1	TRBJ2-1	CASSSWTGGPWEEQFF	TGTGCCAGCAGCTCATGGACAGGGGGGCCGTGGGAGGAGCAGTTCTTC
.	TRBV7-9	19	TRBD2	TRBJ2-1	CASSAPGLAGEYSYNEQFF	TGTGCCAGCAGCGCGCCGGGACTAGCGGGGGAGTACTCCTACAATGAGCAGTTCTTC
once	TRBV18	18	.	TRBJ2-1	CASSPLKWAGTDYNEQFF	TGTGCCAGCTCACCACTAAAATGGGCCGGGACGGACTACAATGAGCAGTTCTTC
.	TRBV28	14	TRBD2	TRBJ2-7	CASRTGGSAYEQYF	TGTGCCAGCAGGACGGGCGGGAGTGCCTACGAGCAGTACTTC
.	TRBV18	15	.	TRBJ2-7	CASSPGGAISYEQYF	TGTGCCAGCTCACCAGGCGGAGCCATCTCCTACGAGCAGTACTTC
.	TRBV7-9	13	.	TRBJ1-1	CASSLRLNTEAFF	TGTGCCAGCAGCTTACGATTGAACACTGAAGCTTTCTTT
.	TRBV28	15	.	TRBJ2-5	CASSPKAGNWETQYF	TGTGCCAGCAGCCCGAAAGCAGGGAATTGGGAGACCCAGTACTTC
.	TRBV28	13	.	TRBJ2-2	CASVSGVTGELFF	TGTGCCAGCGTTAGTGGGGTAACCGGGGAGCTGTTTTTT
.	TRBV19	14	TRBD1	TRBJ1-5	CASGTQGSNQPQHF	TGTGCCAGTGGAACACAGGGGAGCAATCAGCCCCAGCATTTT
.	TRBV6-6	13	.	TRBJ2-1	CAGGGTPDNEQFF	TGTGCCGGTGGCGGGACCCCGGACAATGAGCAGTTCTTC
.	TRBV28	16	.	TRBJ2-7	CASSPAGQVLSYEQYF	TGTGCCAGCAGTCCCGCTGGGCAGGTCCTTTCCTACGAGCAGTACTTC
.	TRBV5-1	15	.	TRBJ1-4	CASSLSPSDNEKLFF	TGCGCCAGCAGCTTGTCCCCCAGCGATAATGAAAAACTGTTTTTT
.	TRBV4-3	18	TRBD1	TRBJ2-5	CASSLRATGTGGRETQYF	TGCGCCAGCAGCCTAAGAGCGACCGGGACAGGGGGAAGAGAGACCCAGTACTTC
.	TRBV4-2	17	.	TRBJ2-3	CASSQEPLASSTDTQYF	TGTGCCAGCAGCCAAGAGCCTCTAGCGAGTAGCACAGATACGCAGTATTTT
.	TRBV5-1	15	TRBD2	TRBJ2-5	CASSYLAGAPETQYF	TGCGCCAGCAGCTACTTAGCGGGAGCCCCCGAGACCCAGTACTTC
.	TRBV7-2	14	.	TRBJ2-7	CASSFREGTYEQYF	TGTGCCAGCAGCTTTCGGGAAGGGACGTACGAGCAGTACTTC
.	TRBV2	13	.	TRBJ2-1	CASRRRENNEQFF	TGTGCCAGCAGGCGACGGGAGAATAATGAGCAGTTCTTC
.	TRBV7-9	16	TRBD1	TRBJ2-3	CASSSVIPGGKDTQYF	TGTGCCAGCAGCTCGGTTATTCCAGGGGGAAAGGATACGCAGTATTTT
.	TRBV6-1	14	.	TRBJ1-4	CASSPGVANEKLFF	TGTGCCAGCAGTCCGGGGGTGGCTAATGAAAAACTGTTTTTT
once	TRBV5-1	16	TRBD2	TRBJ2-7	CASSLGPGLEAYEQYF	TGCGCCAGCAGCTTGGGGCCGGGACTAGAAGCCTACGAGCAGTACTTC
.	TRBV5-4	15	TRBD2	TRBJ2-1	CASSSGGGPYNEQFF	TGTGCCAGCAGCTCCGGGGGGGGGCCCTACAATGAGCAGTTCTTC
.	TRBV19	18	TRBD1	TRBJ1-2	CASSNLRDRGPPNYGYTF	TGTGCCAGTAGTAATCTCCGGGACAGGGGTCCCCCTAACTATGGCTACACCTTC
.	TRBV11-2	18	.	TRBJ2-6	CASRKPGGNRSGANVLTF	TGTGCCAGCAGAAAGCCAGGGGGGAATCGCTCTGGGGCCAACGTCCTGACTTTC
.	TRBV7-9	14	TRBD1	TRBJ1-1	CASSWTGENTEAFF	TGTGCCAGCAGCTGGACAGGGGAGAACACTGAAGCTTTCTTT
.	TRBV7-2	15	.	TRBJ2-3	CASSLARQSTDTQYF	TGTGCCAGCAGCTTAGCGCGACAGTCCACAGATACGCAGTATTTT
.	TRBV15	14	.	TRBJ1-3	CATSQGVSGNTIYF	TGTGCCACCAGCCAAGGCGTCTCTGGAAACACCATATATTTT
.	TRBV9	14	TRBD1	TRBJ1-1	CASSVVDRGAEAFF	TGTGCCAGCAGCGTAGTGGACAGGGGCGCTGAAGCTTTCTTT
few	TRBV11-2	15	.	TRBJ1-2	CASSPRAPGTHGYTF	TGTGCCAGCAGCCCTAGGGCCCCAGGGACCCACGGCTACACCTTC
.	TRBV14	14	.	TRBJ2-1	CASSPGTSYNEQFF	TGTGCCAGCAGCCCGGGAACTTCCTACAATGAGCAGTTCTTC